These 14 T cell receptor beta chains came from one sample sequenced in a study of cytomegalovirus exposure and HLA in healthy donors. PCR involved 60 Vbeta and 13 Jbeta primers. Clones were sequenced by immunoSEQ multiplex PCR, and TCRdb holds only the in-frame ones, with some missing. The sample carries about 150,000 clones, around 75% recorded once. The material sequenced was PBMCs. Every receptor here comes from a man aged 18 to 29 in good health and CMV-seropositive.

The V call is TRBV28, the J call TRBJ2-7, with a tentative D call TRBD2 (6 bases). This CDR3 spans 13 amino acids. V lost 7 bases and J lost 5, with 15 bases in between. CDR1 is MDHEN and CDR2 is SYDVKM in the germline V gene. CDR3 DNA sequence: TGTGCCAGCAAACCCGGACTAATGAACGAGCAGTACTTC. This codes for CASKPGLMNEQYF.

V gene TRBV11-2 combines with J gene TRBJ1-1, with D possibly matching TRBD1 (6 bases). Trimming left V 5 bases short and J 2 bases short, with 15 bases between. Germline V gene data show CDR1 as SGHAT and CDR2 as FQNNGV. The CDR3 length is 15 residues. CDR3 DNA sequence: TGTGCCAGCAGCCGCGAGGGGGGGCTCAACACTGAAGCTTTCTTT. Amino acids: CASSREGGLNTEAFF.

This clone was detected a few times. The V call is TRBV28, the J call TRBJ1-1; 7 positions agree with TRBD1. The CDR3 extends over 13 amino acids. After removal of 3 bases from V and 5 bases from J, the junction contained 3 bases not matched to a gene. From germline, CDR1 is MDHEN and CDR2 SYDVKM. CDR3 sequence: CASSLGQRTEAFF. The CDR3 DNA sequence: TGTGCCAGCAGTTTGGGACAGAGGACTGAAGCTTTCTTT. The complete variable domain, with remaining parts taken from reference TRBV28 and TRBJ1-1, reads DVKVTQSSRYLVKRTGEKVFLECVQDMDHENMFWYRQDPGLGLRLIYFSYDVKMKEKGDIPEGYSVSREKKERFSLILESASTNQTSMYLCASSLGQRTEAFFGQGTRLTVV.

V gene TRBV29-1 combines with J gene TRBJ2-1; 13 bases agree with TRBD2. The CDR3 spans 12 residues. Germline lookup yields CDR1 SQVTM and CDR2 ANQGSEA. V shed 5 bases and J 10 bases; nucleotides not matched to a gene: 2. The CDR3 here is CSVPGLAGEQFF. CDR3 DNA sequence: TGCAGCGTTCCGGGACTAGCGGGAGAGCAGTTCTTC.

This clone was observed a single time. One end of the junction fails to match germline, which may point to a read error. Other DNA sequences of this sample code for an identical CDR3. The chain employs TRBV6-1 and TRBJ1-5, with D unresolved. The CDR3 is 18 residues long. Germline V gene data show CDR1 as MNHNS and CDR2 as SASEGT. CDR3 in DNA: TGCGCCAGCAGTGAAGCGTATACCTCGGGCAGGACTTCCCAGCCCCAGCATTTT. This gives the protein CASSEAYTSGRTSQPQHF.

J is TRBJ1-2 and V is TRBV5-1, with D perhaps matching TRBD1 (5 bases). V was clipped by 4 bases and J by 8 bases, with 21 bases between them. CDR1 is SGHRS and CDR2 is YFSETQ in the germline V gene. The CDR3 spans 15 residues. CDR3 sequence (DNA): TGCGCCAGCAGCCTAAATGGTGGTGCAGGGTTGGGCTACACCTTC. Its protein product is CASSLNGGAGLGYTF.

The chain joins TRBV4-1 to TRBJ2-1; TRBD1 matches 9 bases. CDR1 MGHRA and CDR2 YSYEKL come from the germline V gene. The trim removed 1 base at V and 4 bases at J, leaving 2 bases unmatched. This CDR3 is built from 15 residues. CDR3 bases: TGCGCCAGCAGCCAAGGGGGGACAGGGTACAATGAGCAGTTCTTC. It specifies CASSQGGTGYNEQFF.

In its sample, this clone ranks as medium-sized. The chain combines TRBV6-1 with TRBJ2-7, with D unclear. The germline gives CDR1 MNHNS, CDR2 SASEGT. V was shortened by 1 base and J by 7 bases, with 14 bases between the two germline ends. There are 14 residues in the CDR3. The CDR3: CASSEEASVREQYF. DNA of the CDR3: TGTGCCAGCAGTGAAGAGGCCTCCGTCAGGGAGCAGTACTTC.

This clone turned up a few times. This sample includes further DNA sequences coding for the same CDR3. J is TRBJ2-7 and V is TRBV19, with 7 positions matching TRBD2. The CDR3 length is 14 residues. Germline-derived CDR1 and CDR2 are LNHDA and SQIVND (reference sequence). Trimming removed 3 bases from V and 8 bases from J; junction bases left unmatched: 10. CDR3 DNA sequence: TGTGCCAGTAGTATGCAAGCGGGAAGCTATAAGCAGTACTTC. Amino acids: CASSMQAGSYKQYF.

The chain uses TRBV7-2 and TRBJ2-7, with 9 bases identical to TRBD2. This CDR3 has 15 amino acids. Germline trimming cut 1 base from V and 4 bases from J; bases unmatched to any gene: 5. CDR1 is SGHTA and CDR2 is FQGNSA in the germline V gene. The CDR3 DNA reads TGTGCCAGCAGCTTAGAAGCCAGCGGGAGGTACGAGCAGTACTTC. Protein sequence: CASSLEASGRYEQYF.

The chain uses TRBV5-8 and TRBJ2-5; the match to TRBD1 covers 7 bases. The CDR3 is 14 amino acids. CDR1 is SGHTS and CDR2 is YDEGEE in the germline V gene. V lost 4 bases, J lost 5 bases, and 8 bases stayed unmatched. The CDR3 coding sequence is TGTGCCAGCAGCCATAGGGGGCGATGGGAGACCCAGTACTTC. The encoded protein is CASSHRGRWETQYF.

The chain combines TRBV13 with TRBJ1-1; D is ambiguous. The germline CDR1 and CDR2 sequences are PRHDT and FYEKMQ (reference sequence). This CDR3 is 12 amino acids long. Trimming cost V 5 bases and J 1 base, with 5 bases left between them. The CDR3 region has the DNA TGTGCCAGCAGCCCGGGGAACACTGAAGCTTTCTTT. Its protein is CASSPGNTEAFF. The full variable domain, completed using reference TRBV13 and TRBJ1-1, is AAGVIQSPRHLIKEKRETATLKCYPIPRHDTVYWYQQGPGQDPQFLISFYEKMQSDKGSIPDRFSAQQFSDYHSELNMSSLELGDSALYFCASSPGNTEAFFGQGTRLTVV.

In DNA form, the CDR3 reads TGCAGTGCTGGATATAGCCAGACCCAGTACTTC. Translating it yields CSAGYSQTQYF. This chain uses TRBV20-1 with TRBJ2-5; D gene unclear. V lost 5 bases to trimming and J lost 6 bases, with 10 bases between them. This CDR3 comprises 11 residues. Germline V gene sequence: CDR1 DFQATT, CDR2 SNEGSKA (reference sequence).

The chain employs TRBV4-2 and TRBJ1-1; perhaps TRBD1 as D (5 bases). Germline V gene sequence: CDR1 LGHNA, CDR2 YNFKEQ. V was shortened by 0 bases and J by 6 bases, with 14 bases between the two germline ends. The CDR3 covers 15 residues. DNA of the CDR3: TGTGCCAGCAGCCAAGATCTTGCCAGGGAAGCTGAAGCTTTCTTT. The encoded protein is CASSQDLAREAEAFF.